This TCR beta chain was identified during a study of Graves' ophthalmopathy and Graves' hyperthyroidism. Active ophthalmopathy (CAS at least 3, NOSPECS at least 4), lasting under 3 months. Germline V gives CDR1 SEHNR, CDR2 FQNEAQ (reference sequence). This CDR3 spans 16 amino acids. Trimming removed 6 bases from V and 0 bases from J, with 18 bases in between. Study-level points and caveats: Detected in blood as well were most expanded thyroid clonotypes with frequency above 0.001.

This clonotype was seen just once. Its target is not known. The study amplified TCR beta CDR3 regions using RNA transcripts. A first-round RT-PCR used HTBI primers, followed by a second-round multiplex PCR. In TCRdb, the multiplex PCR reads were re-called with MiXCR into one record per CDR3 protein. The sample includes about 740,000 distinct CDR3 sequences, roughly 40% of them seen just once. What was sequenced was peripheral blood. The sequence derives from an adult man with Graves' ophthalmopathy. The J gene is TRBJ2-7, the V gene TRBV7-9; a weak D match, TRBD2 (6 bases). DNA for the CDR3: TGTGCCAGCAGTCCCGAAATGTTCGGGAGCTCCTACGAGCAGTACTTC. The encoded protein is CASSPEMFGSSYEQYF.